The next 17 T cell receptor beta chains were all read from a single sample in a study of blood T cells in healthy people across ages. PCR was performed a second time for about 7 to 11 cycles using a sample-barcoded 5' primer and a J-beta primer mix. TCRdb ran MiXCR on the 5' RACE reads and lists one entry per CDR3 protein. This table holds around 1.5 million distinct CDR3 sequences, roughly 40% found once. The sequencing input was blood. The receptors stem from a woman under 30 in good health.

In its sample, this clonotype was seen a few times. The CDR3 is CASSVGTGTEAFF. CDR3 DNA: TGTGCCAGCAGCGTAGGGACAGGGACTGAAGCTTTCTTT. The chain links TRBV9 to TRBJ1-1, with 8 bases fitting TRBD1. Looked up from germline, CDR1 is SGDLS and CDR2 is YYNGEE. This CDR3 region has 13 residues. The ends lost 0 bases at V and 5 bases at J; junction bases unmatched: 0.

V gene TRBV4-2 combines with J gene TRBJ2-3; 9 nucleotides match TRBD2. CDR3 length equals 17 residues. V gave up 0 bases and J gave up 1 base; unmatched junction bases: 5. The germline V gene encodes CDR1 LGHNA and CDR2 YNFKEQ. CDR3 in amino acids: CASSQDASGTGTDTQYF. CDR3 in DNA: TGTGCCAGCAGCCAAGATGCTAGCGGGACCGGCACAGATACGCAGTATTTT.

This clonotype has a single count. The V and J genes are TRBV5-1 and TRBJ1-5, with TRBD1 matching over 8 bases. V lost 5 bases, J lost 7 bases, and 8 bases stayed unmatched. This CDR3 spans 14 amino acids. Germline V CDR1 and CDR2: SGHRS, YFSETQ. The CDR3 is CASSPTGDWQPQHF. As DNA, the CDR3 is TGCGCCAGCAGTCCGACAGGGGATTGGCAGCCCCAGCATTTT.

The chain links TRBV3-1 to TRBJ2-1; 7 bases are shared with TRBD2. Trimming cost V 4 bases and J 7 bases; bases outside gene matches: 10. The germline CDR1 and CDR2 sequences are LGHDT and YNNKEL (reference sequence). The CDR3 spans 15 residues. The CDR3 here is CASSPSSYGGNEQFF. The DNA for the CDR3 is TGTGCCAGCAGCCCGAGTTCTTACGGGGGGAATGAGCAGTTCTTC.

This clonotype was counted a few times. This chain joins TRBV10-3 and TRBJ2-5; 12 positions agree with TRBD2. Germline V gives CDR1 ENHRY, CDR2 SYGVKD. The CDR3 extends over 15 amino acids. With 6 bases clipped from V and 4 bases from J, the junction kept 6 bases outside the gene matches. CDR3 sequence: CAISPLAGGTETQYF. DNA of the CDR3: TGTGCCATCAGCCCTCTAGCGGGGGGGACAGAGACCCAGTACTTC.

This clonotype showed up just a few times. The V call is TRBV7-9, the J call TRBJ2-7, with D possibly being TRBD1 or TRBD2 (5 bases each). Germline CDR1 is SEHNR and CDR2 is FQNEAQ (reference sequence). The CDR3 covers 17 residues. V was pared by 5 bases and J by 0 bases, with 20 bases between. The CDR3, as DNA: TGTGCCAGCAGCCCTAAGGGGCTAGAGGGGATCTCCTACGAGCAGTACTTC. It specifies CASSPKGLEGISYEQYF.

The genes are TRBV30 and TRBJ2-3, with D possibly TRBD2 on 6 matching bases. V shed 5 bases and J shed 6 bases, with 18 bases lying between them. Germline-derived CDR1 and CDR2 are GTSNPN and SVGIG (reference sequence). CDR3 length: 14 amino acids. The DNA for the CDR3 is TGTGCCTGGGCACCGGGACTTGCCCCGGATACGCAGTATTTT. This encodes CAWAPGLAPDTQYF.

This clonotype was recorded a few times. CDR3 DNA sequence: TGCGCCAGCAGCTTCATCCAGGTTAACACCGGGGAGCTGTTTTTT. Translated: CASSFIQVNTGELFF. The chain combines TRBV5-1 with TRBJ2-2; D unclear. Germline assignment: CDR1 SGHRS and CDR2 YFSETQ. This CDR3 has 15 amino acids. V lost 2 bases to trimming and J lost 2 bases, with 10 bases between them.

In this sample, this clonotype turned up many times. This chain joins TRBV7-2 and TRBJ2-3; TRBD2 matches 11 bases. CDR1 is SGHTA and CDR2 is FQGNSA in the germline V gene. CDR3 length equals 18 residues. V trimming: 5 bases; J trimming: 0 bases; junction bases outside the gene matches: 10. The CDR3 is CASSVLAGGVGSTDTQYF. The CDR3 DNA sequence: TGTGCCAGCAGCGTCCTAGCGGGAGGAGTCGGGAGCACAGATACGCAGTATTTT.

The chain joins TRBV30 to TRBJ1-1; D not resolved. CDR1 GTSNPN and CDR2 SVGIG come from the germline V gene (reference sequence). The CDR3 is made up of 10 amino acids. V lost 0 bases, J lost 8 bases, and 4 bases lay in between. Here the CDR3 reads CAWSVAEAFF. For the CDR3, the DNA is TGTGCCTGGAGTGTAGCAGAAGCTTTCTTT.

The genes are TRBV6-2 or TRBV6-3 and TRBJ1-1, with D unclear. The CDR3 length is 16 residues. V lost 6 bases to trimming and J lost 3 bases, with 20 bases between them. In germline, CDR1 is MNHEY, CDR2 SVGEGT. CDR3 sequence (DNA): TGTGCCAGCAGCCCATCTCGGCTGGGGAGACACACTGAAGCTTTCTTT. Its protein product is CASSPSRLGRHTEAFF.

The V and J genes are TRBV6-2 or TRBV6-3 and TRBJ2-2; 9 nucleotides agree with TRBD1. The germline gives CDR1 MNHEY, CDR2 SVGEGT. V lost 3 bases and J lost 0; bases outside the gene matches: 8. This CDR3 is 18 amino acids long. The CDR3 DNA reads TGTGCCAGCAGTTATAACCGGGACAGGGACTCGAACACCGGGGAGCTGTTTTTT. Amino acids: CASSYNRDRDSNTGELFF.

This clonotype was seen a few times. The chain links TRBV12-3 or TRBV12-4 to TRBJ2-3; a possible D gene is TRBD2 (5 bases). CDR3 length equals 15 residues. With 5 bases removed from V and 3 bases from J, the gap between germline ends came to 15 bases. This chain's CDR3 is CASSQRPPGTDTQYF. DNA for the CDR3: TGTGCCAGCAGTCAACGGCCCCCGGGAACAGATACGCAGTATTTT.

V gene TRBV5-1 combines with J gene TRBJ1-4, with D tentatively TRBD1 (6 bases). CDR1 and CDR2 from the germline V gene are SGHRS and YFSETQ. This CDR3 comprises 13 residues. Deletions cut 5 bases from V and 5 bases from J, with 10 bases between. CDR3 bases: TGCGCCAGCAGGGACAGTGCGAATGAAAAACTGTTTTTT. It is translated as CASRDSANEKLFF.

In DNA, the CDR3 is TGTGCCAGCAGACGAGACAGGGAGGGACCCCAGCATTTT. As protein: CASRRDREGPQHF. The chain couples TRBV6-6 to TRBJ1-5, with 7 bases identical to TRBD1. CDR3 length: 13 residues. V dropped 6 bases and J dropped 10; count of bases not matched to a gene: 9. Germline V CDR1 and CDR2: MNHNY, SVGAGI (reference sequence).

Only a few counts were recorded for this clonotype. The chain has TRBV27 and TRBJ2-7; TRBD2 matches at 7 bases. This CDR3 contains 14 residues. Germline assignment: CDR1 MNHEY and CDR2 SMNVEV (reference sequence). The trim removed 6 bases at V and 1 base at J, leaving 6 bases unmatched. The chain's CDR3 is CASRTSSISYEQYF. CDR3 DNA: TGTGCCAGCAGGACTAGCTCTATATCCTACGAGCAGTACTTC.

This clonotype has only a few counts. The rearrangement joins TRBV14 to TRBJ2-1; 14 nucleotides agree with TRBD2. J gave up 6 bases and V 6 bases, and 4 bases lay outside the gene matches. Germline V lookup: CDR1 SGHDN, CDR2 FVKESK. The CDR3 sequence is 15 residues long. This CDR3 reads CASSRLAGGLNEQFF. The CDR3 DNA follows: TGTGCCAGCAGTCGACTAGCGGGAGGGCTCAATGAGCAGTTCTTC.